Following are 3 T cell receptor beta chains from one sample sequenced in a study of metastatic and nonmetastatic thyroid tumors. Not a single patient had been given any form of treatment at any point before undergoing thyroid surgery. TCRdb re-called the PCR reads with MiXCR. The data contain 26,000 or so clones, about 15% of them singletons. Sequencing was performed on blood. These receptors all stem from a male donor with papillary thyroid cancer or a benign thyroid nodule (not recorded which). Some clones in this sample may be carry-over from other donors' samples.

This clone was recorded at least ten times. Just one base apart from a much larger clone, this may be a read error. The identical CDR3 is also encoded by other nucleotide sequences in the sample. The CDR3 sequence: CASRRQGPTDTQYF. The CDR3 DNA follows: TGTGCCAGCAGGAGACAGGGCCCCACAGATACGCAGTATTTT. This rearrangement joins TRBV2 to TRBJ2-3, with 7 positions matching TRBD1. CDR1 and CDR2 from the germline V gene are SNHLY and FYNNEI. V lost 6 bases, J lost 2 bases, and 5 bases stayed unmatched. CDR3 length: 14 amino acids. Filled out from reference TRBV2 and TRBJ2-3, the complete variable domain reads EPEVTQTPSHQVTQMGQEVILRCVPISNHLYFYWYRQILGQKVEFLVSFYNNEISEKSEIFDDQFSVERPDGSNFTLKIRSTKLEDSAMYFCASRRQGPTDTQYFGPGTRLTVL.

This clone was counted many times. The CDR3 loop is CSADCWAGVCTGELFF. The DNA of the CDR3 is TGCAGTGCCGACTGTTGGGCGGGAGTTTGCACCGGGGAGCTGTTTTTT. V is TRBV20-1 and J is TRBJ2-2, with 7 bases that match TRBD2. CDR1 is DFQATT and CDR2 is SNEGSKA in the germline V gene (reference sequence). This CDR3 has 16 amino acids. V trimming: 6 bases; J trimming: 4 bases; junction bases outside the gene matches: 14.

There are many counts of this clone. The genes are TRBV25-1 and TRBJ2-5; weak D call: TRBD1 (6 bases). This CDR3 contains 16 residues. Trimming removed 1 base from V and 5 bases from J, with 17 bases in between. The germline gives CDR1 MGHDK, CDR2 SYGVNS. The CDR3 loop is CASSESGVVLGETQYF. In DNA form, the CDR3 reads TGTGCCAGCAGTGAATCAGGGGTGGTACTTGGGGAGACCCAGTACTTC.